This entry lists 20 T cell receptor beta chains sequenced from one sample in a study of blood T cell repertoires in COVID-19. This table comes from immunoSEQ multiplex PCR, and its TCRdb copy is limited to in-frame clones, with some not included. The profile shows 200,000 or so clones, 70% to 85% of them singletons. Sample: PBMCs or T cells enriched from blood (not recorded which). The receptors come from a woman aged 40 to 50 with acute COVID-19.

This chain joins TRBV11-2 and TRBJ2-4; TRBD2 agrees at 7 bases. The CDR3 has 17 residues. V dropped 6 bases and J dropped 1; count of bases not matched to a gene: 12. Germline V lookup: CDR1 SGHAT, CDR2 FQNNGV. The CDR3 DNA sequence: TGTGCCAGCAGTTATCCCCCCGGGAGGACGGCCAAAAACATTCAGTACTTC. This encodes CASSYPPGRTAKNIQYF.

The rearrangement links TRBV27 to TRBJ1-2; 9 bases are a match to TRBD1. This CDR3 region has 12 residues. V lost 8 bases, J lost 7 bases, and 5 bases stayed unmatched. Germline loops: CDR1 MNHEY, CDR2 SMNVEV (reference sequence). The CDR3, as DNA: TGTGCCAGCTCGGGACAGGGCTCTGGCTACACCTTC. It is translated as CASSGQGSGYTF.

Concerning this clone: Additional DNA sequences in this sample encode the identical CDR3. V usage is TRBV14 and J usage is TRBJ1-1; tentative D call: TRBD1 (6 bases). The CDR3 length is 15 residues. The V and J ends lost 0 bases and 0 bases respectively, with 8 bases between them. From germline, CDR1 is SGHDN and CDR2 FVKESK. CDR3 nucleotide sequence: TGTGCCAGCAGCCAAGAGGGGGCTCTGAACACTGAAGCTTTCTTT. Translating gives CASSQEGALNTEAFF. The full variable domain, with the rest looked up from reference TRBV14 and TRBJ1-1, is EAGVTQFPSHSVIEKGQTVTLRCDPISGHDNLYWYRRVMGKEIKFLLHFVKESKQDESGMPNNRFLAERTGGTYSTLKVQPAELEDSGVYFCASSQEGALNTEAFFGQGTRLTVV.

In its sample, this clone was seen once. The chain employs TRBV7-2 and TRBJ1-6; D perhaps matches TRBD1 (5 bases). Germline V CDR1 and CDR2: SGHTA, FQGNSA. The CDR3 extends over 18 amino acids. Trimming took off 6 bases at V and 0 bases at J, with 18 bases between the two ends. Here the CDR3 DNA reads TGTGCCAGCAGAGAAGACAGCGTTTCCCCCTCCTATAATTCACCCCTCCACTTT. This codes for CASREDSVSPSYNSPLHF.

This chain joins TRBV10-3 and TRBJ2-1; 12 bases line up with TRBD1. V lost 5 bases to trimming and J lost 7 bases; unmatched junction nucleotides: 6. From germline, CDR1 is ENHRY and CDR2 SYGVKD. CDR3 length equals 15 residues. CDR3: CAISPGTGGRNEQFF. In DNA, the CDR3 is TGTGCCATCAGTCCTGGGACAGGGGGCAGGAATGAGCAGTTCTTC.

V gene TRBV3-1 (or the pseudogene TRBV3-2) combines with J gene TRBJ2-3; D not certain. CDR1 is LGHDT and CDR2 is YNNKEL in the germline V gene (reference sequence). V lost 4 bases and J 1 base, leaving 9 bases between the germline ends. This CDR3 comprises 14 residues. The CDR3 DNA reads TGTGCCAGCAGCCTGCATACGGGCACAGATACGCAGTATTTT. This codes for CASSLHTGTDTQYF.

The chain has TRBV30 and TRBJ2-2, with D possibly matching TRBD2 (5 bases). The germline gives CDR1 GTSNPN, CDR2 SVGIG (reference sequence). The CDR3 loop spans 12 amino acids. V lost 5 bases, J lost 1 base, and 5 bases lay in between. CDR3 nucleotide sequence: TGTGCCTGGCGGGGGAACACCGGGGAGCTGTTTTTT. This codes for CAWRGNTGELFF. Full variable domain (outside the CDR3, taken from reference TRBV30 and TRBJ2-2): SQTIHQWPATLVQPVGSPLSLECTVEGTSNPNLYWYRQAAGRGLQLLFYSVGIGQISSEVPQNLSASRPQDRQFILSSKKLLLSDSGFYLCAWRGNTGELFFGEGSRLTVL.

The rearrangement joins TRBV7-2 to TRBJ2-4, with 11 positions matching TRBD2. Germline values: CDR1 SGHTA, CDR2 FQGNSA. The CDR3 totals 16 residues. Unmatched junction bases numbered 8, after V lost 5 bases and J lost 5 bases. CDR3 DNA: TGTGCCAGCAGCAGTAGCGGGGGGGGATCTGAAAACATTCAGTACTTC. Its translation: CASSSSGGGSENIQYF.

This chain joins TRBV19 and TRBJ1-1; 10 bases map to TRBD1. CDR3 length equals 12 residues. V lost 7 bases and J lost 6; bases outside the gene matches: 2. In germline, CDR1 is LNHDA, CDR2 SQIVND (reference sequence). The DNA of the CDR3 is TGTGCCAGTACGGGACAGGGGCCTGAAGCTTTCTTT. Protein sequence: CASTGQGPEAFF.

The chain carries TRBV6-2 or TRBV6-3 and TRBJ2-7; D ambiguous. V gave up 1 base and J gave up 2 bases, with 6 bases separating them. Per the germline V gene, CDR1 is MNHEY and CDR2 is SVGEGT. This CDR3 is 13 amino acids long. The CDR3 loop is CASSYFDTYEQYF. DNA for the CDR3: TGTGCCAGCAGTTACTTTGACACCTACGAGCAGTACTTC.

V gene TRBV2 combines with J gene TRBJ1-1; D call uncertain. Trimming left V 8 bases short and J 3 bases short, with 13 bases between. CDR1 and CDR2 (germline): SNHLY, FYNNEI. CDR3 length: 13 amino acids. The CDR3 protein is CASGRGRDTEAFF. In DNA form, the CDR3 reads TGTGCCAGCGGGAGAGGGAGAGACACTGAAGCTTTCTTT. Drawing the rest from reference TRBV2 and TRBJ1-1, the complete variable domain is EPEVTQTPSHQVTQMGQEVILRCVPISNHLYFYWYRQILGQKVEFLVSFYNNEISEKSEIFDDQFSVERPDGSNFTLKIRSTKLEDSAMYFCASGRGRDTEAFFGQGTRLTVV.

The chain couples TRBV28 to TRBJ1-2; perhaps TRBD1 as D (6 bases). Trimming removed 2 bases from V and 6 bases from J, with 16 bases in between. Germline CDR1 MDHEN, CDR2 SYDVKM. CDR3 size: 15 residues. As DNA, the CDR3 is TGTGCCAGCAGTTTAATTGGGACATCCCTCGATGGCTACACCTTC. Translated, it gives CASSLIGTSLDGYTF.

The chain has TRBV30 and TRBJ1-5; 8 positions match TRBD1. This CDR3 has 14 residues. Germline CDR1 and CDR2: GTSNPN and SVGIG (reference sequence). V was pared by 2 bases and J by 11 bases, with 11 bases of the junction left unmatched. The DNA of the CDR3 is TGTGCCTGGAGTTCGGGACAGGCTCCTGTAGCCCAGCATTTT. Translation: CAWSSGQAPVAQHF.

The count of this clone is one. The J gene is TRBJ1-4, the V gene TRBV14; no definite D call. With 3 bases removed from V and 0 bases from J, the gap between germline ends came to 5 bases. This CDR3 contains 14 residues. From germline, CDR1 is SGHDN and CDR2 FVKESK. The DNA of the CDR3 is TGTGCCAGCAGCCACAGTGCAACTAATGAAAAACTGTTTTTT. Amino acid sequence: CASSHSATNEKLFF.

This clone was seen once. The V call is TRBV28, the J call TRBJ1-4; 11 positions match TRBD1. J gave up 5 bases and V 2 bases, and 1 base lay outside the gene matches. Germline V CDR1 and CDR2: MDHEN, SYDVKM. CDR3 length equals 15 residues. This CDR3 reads CASSLGTGGNEKLFF. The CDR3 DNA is TGTGCCAGCAGTTTAGGGACAGGGGGGAATGAAAAACTGTTTTTT. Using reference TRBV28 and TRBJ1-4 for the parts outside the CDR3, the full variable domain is DVKVTQSSRYLVKRTGEKVFLECVQDMDHENMFWYRQDPGLGLRLIYFSYDVKMKEKGDIPEGYSVSREKKERFSLILESASTNQTSMYLCASSLGTGGNEKLFFGSGTQLSVL.

CDR3 in DNA: TGTGCCAGTAGCAACAGGGTGGCGAACACTGAAGCTTTCTTT. This codes for CASSNRVANTEAFF. The V and J genes are TRBV19 and TRBJ1-1; D might be TRBD1 (6 bases). V was pared by 6 bases and J by 1 base, with 12 bases between. The CDR3 consists of 14 residues. Germline values: CDR1 LNHDA, CDR2 SQIVND (reference sequence).

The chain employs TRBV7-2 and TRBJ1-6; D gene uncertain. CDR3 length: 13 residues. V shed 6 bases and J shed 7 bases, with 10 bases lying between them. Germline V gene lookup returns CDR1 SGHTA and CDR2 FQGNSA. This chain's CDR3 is CASRPSPNSPLHF. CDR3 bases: TGTGCCAGCAGACCCAGTCCCAATTCACCCCTCCACTTT.

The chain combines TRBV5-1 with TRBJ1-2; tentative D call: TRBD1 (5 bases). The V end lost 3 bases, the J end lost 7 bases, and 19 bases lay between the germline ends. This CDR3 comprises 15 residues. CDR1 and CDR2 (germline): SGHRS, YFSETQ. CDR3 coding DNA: TGCGCCAGCAGCTCCAACCCGGGGGGATCCTTTGGCTACACCTTC. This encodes CASSSNPGGSFGYTF.

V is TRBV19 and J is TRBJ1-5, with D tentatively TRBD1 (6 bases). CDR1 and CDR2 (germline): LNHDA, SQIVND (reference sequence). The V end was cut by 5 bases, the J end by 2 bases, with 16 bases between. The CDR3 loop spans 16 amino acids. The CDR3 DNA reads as TGTGCCAGTAGTTTACAGGGAAGGTGGGGCAATCAGCCCCAGCATTTT. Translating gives CASSLQGRWGNQPQHF.

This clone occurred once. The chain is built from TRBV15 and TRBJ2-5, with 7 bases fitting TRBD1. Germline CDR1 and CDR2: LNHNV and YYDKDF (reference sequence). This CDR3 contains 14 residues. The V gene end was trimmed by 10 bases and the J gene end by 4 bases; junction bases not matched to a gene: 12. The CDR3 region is CAITDRYGAETQYF. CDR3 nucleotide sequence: TGTGCCATTACGGACAGGTACGGGGCAGAGACCCAGTACTTC.